This T cell receptor (beta chain) was documented in a study of beta chain features in type 1 diabetes. Study observations and caveats: Fewer insertions but more deletions were seen at VDJ junctions in type 1 diabetes patients. Shorter TCRB CDR3s, moderately but significantly so, marked every one of the four CD4+ subsets in Type 1 diabetes patients.

A remark on this clone: Its antigen remains unidentified.

Isolation of CD4+ naive, central memory, regulatory and stem cell-like memory cells was achieved by sorting via CD45RO/CCR7/CD25/CD127/CD95/CD27. Since all of the isolated RNA was reverse transcribed, expressed TCRB transcripts were what got sequenced. A few million reads, on average, came from each naive, central memory and regulatory T cell sample. Assay used: immunoSEQ multiplex PCR; TCRdb lists only in-frame clones, some missing. Of approximately 170,000 clones detected, almost 8% appear once; the ten largest clones hold 0.5%. The clonotype was recovered from a man aged 18 to 29 with type 1 diabetes. Sample: central memory CD4+ T cells from blood.

The CDR3 spells CASSPDGEGDTQYF. CDR3 DNA sequence: TGTGCCAGCAGCCCGGACGGGGAAGGAGATACGCAGTATTTT. This rearrangement joins TRBV7-2 to TRBJ2-3; the D gene is possibly TRBD2 (5 bases). Trimming took off 5 bases at V and 5 bases at J, with 14 bases between the two ends. The CDR3 length is 14 residues. CDR1 and CDR2 (germline): SGHTA, FQGNSA.